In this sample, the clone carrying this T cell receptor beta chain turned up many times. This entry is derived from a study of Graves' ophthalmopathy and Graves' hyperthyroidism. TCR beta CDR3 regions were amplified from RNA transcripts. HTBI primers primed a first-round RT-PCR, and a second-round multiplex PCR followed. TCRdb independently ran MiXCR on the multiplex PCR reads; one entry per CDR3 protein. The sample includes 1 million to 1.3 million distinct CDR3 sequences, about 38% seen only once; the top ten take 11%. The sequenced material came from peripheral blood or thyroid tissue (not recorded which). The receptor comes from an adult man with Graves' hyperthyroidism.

DNA of the CDR3: TGTGCCAGCAGCTTAGAGGCGGGGACAGGGAATGGCTACACCTTC. Residues: CASSLEAGTGNGYTF. This sequence joins TRBV7-2 and TRBJ1-2; TRBD1 agrees at 9 bases. Germline lookup yields CDR1 SGHTA and CDR2 FQGNSA. J gave up 6 bases and V 1 base, and 6 bases lay outside the gene matches. The CDR3 consists of 15 residues.